Listed below are T cell receptor beta chains from one sample, sequenced in a study of T cells in Graves' hyperthyroidism and ophthalmopathy. Each CDR3 protein gets one entry after TCRdb re-called the multiplex PCR reads with MiXCR. The table lists about 420,000 distinct CDR3 sequences, approximately 13% of them singletons. The material sequenced was blood. Receptor source: a woman younger than 30 with Graves' hyperthyroidism. The CDR3 runs from the conserved cysteine through the conserved F or W. D genes are given only for firm matches. The size entry is marked missing in some rows and otherwise reads once, few, many or a size class.

abundance: many
j_gene: TRBJ1-2
d_gene: TRBD1
v_gene: TRBV6-1
CDR3aa: CATMPGGDYGYTF
CDR3nt: TGTGCCACCATGCCAGGGGGCGACTATGGCTACACCTTC

abundance: many
j_gene: TRBJ2-7
d_gene: TRBD1
v_gene: TRBV27
CDR3aa: CASGQGTGTGGYEQYF
CDR3nt: TGTGCCAGCGGACAAGGCACCGGGACAGGGGGCTACGAGCAGTACTTC

abundance: many
j_gene: TRBJ2-7
d_gene: -
v_gene: TRBV6-2/TRBV6-3
CDR3aa: CASVRDDRSEQYF
CDR3nt: TGTGCCAGCGTTAGGGACGATAGAAGCGAGCAGTACTTC

abundance: few
j_gene: TRBJ1-4
d_gene: TRBD1
v_gene: TRBV5-6
CDR3aa: CASSSGTATNEKLFF
CDR3nt: TGTGCCAGCAGCTCAGGGACAGCCACTAATGAAAAACTGTTTTTT

abundance: -
j_gene: TRBJ2-1
d_gene: TRBD1
v_gene: TRBV7-2
CDR3aa: CASGVTMGTGRYNEQFF
CDR3nt: TGTGCCAGCGGGGTAACCATGGGGACAGGGCGTTACAATGAGCAGTTCTTC

abundance: many
j_gene: TRBJ2-1
d_gene: TRBD2
v_gene: TRBV30
CDR3aa: CALSGLSSYNEQFF
CDR3nt: TGTGCCCTTAGCGGGCTGAGCTCCTACAATGAGCAGTTCTTC

abundance: once
j_gene: TRBJ2-7
d_gene: -
v_gene: TRBV2
CDR3aa: CASIRDLSYEQYF
CDR3nt: TGTGCCAGCATCCGGGACTTATCCTACGAGCAGTACTTC

abundance: -
j_gene: TRBJ2-3
d_gene: -
v_gene: TRBV6-4
CDR3aa: CASSDSPDSTDTQYF
CDR3nt: TGTGCCAGCAGTGATTCCCCCGACAGCACAGATACGCAGTATTTT

abundance: many
j_gene: TRBJ2-2
d_gene: TRBD1
v_gene: TRBV3-1
CDR3aa: CASSPYRGSGELFF
CDR3nt: TGTGCCAGCAGCCCGTACAGGGGGTCCGGGGAGCTGTTTTTT

abundance: few
j_gene: TRBJ2-1
d_gene: -
v_gene: TRBV15
CDR3aa: CATSRVDNEQFF
CDR3nt: TGTGCCACCAGCAGAGTGGACAATGAGCAGTTCTTC

abundance: -
j_gene: TRBJ2-7
d_gene: TRBD2
v_gene: TRBV6-1
CDR3aa: CASRRLAATYEQYF
CDR3nt: TGTGCCAGCAGACGACTAGCGGCGACCTACGAGCAGTACTTC

abundance: -
j_gene: TRBJ2-7
d_gene: -
v_gene: TRBV30
CDR3aa: CAWSVLGTYEQYF
CDR3nt: TGTGCCTGGAGTGTACTGGGTACCTACGAGCAGTACTTC

abundance: -
j_gene: TRBJ2-4
d_gene: -
v_gene: TRBV10-2
CDR3aa: CASSVVKAAKNIQYF
CDR3nt: TGCGCCAGCAGTGTGGTAAAGGCGGCCAAAAACATTCAGTACTTC

abundance: -
j_gene: TRBJ2-6
d_gene: -
v_gene: TRBV4-3
CDR3aa: CASSQPPRGVGANVLTF
CDR3nt: TGCGCCAGCAGCCAACCCCCTAGGGGGGTTGGGGCCAACGTCCTGACTTTC

abundance: -
j_gene: TRBJ2-3
d_gene: -
v_gene: TRBV4-3
CDR3aa: CASSQAQDTQYF
CDR3nt: TGCGCCAGCAGCCAAGCTCAAGATACGCAGTATTTT

abundance: few
j_gene: TRBJ2-1
d_gene: TRBD2
v_gene: TRBV7-8
CDR3aa: CASSSTSGTGSEQFF
CDR3nt: TGTGCCAGCAGCTCGACTAGCGGGACTGGTAGCGAGCAGTTCTTC

abundance: many
j_gene: TRBJ2-7
d_gene: TRBD2
v_gene: TRBV7-2
CDR3aa: CASSRTSDTSYYEQYF
CDR3nt: TGTGCCAGCAGCCGCACTAGCGACACCTCCTACTACGAGCAGTACTTC

abundance: -
j_gene: TRBJ2-1
d_gene: -
v_gene: TRBV3-1
CDR3aa: CASSRIYEQFF
CDR3nt: TGTGCCAGCAGCCGAATATATGAGCAGTTCTTC

abundance: few
j_gene: TRBJ1-1
d_gene: -
v_gene: TRBV29-1
CDR3aa: CSVRGVLNTEAFF
CDR3nt: TGCAGCGTCCGGGGGGTCTTGAACACTGAAGCTTTCTTT

abundance: many
j_gene: TRBJ1-5
d_gene: -
v_gene: TRBV2
CDR3aa: CASSNPDRSNQPQHF
CDR3nt: TGTGCCAGCAGTAATCCGGACAGAAGCAATCAGCCCCAGCATTTT

abundance: many
j_gene: TRBJ2-5
d_gene: -
v_gene: TRBV7-6
CDR3aa: CASSLFEVRGGETQYF
CDR3nt: TGTGCCAGCAGCTTATTTGAGGTCAGGGGAGGTGAGACCCAGTACTTC

abundance: many
j_gene: TRBJ1-5
d_gene: -
v_gene: TRBV20-1
CDR3aa: CSARANPTQYQPQHF
CDR3nt: TGCAGTGCTAGAGCCAACCCCACCCAGTATCAGCCCCAGCATTTT

abundance: -
j_gene: TRBJ2-1
d_gene: TRBD2
v_gene: TRBV9
CDR3aa: CASSVELAGDEQFF
CDR3nt: TGTGCCAGCAGCGTAGAGCTAGCGGGAGATGAGCAGTTCTTC

abundance: -
j_gene: TRBJ2-5
d_gene: TRBD1
v_gene: TRBV20-1
CDR3aa: CSARTGWETQYF
CDR3nt: TGCAGTGCTCGGACAGGGTGGGAGACCCAGTACTTC

abundance: many
j_gene: TRBJ2-1
d_gene: TRBD2
v_gene: TRBV28
CDR3aa: CASSPPTSPSYNEQFF
CDR3nt: TGTGCCAGCAGTCCCCCGACTAGCCCTTCCTACAATGAGCAGTTCTTC

abundance: many
j_gene: TRBJ1-1
d_gene: -
v_gene: TRBV27
CDR3aa: CASSSTGIPSEAFF
CDR3nt: TGTGCCAGCAGTTCGACAGGTATCCCATCTGAAGCTTTCTTT

abundance: many
j_gene: TRBJ1-1
d_gene: TRBD1
v_gene: TRBV10-3
CDR3aa: CAISWDSRNTEAFF
CDR3nt: TGTGCCATCAGTTGGGACAGCCGGAACACTGAAGCTTTCTTT

abundance: -
j_gene: TRBJ2-1
d_gene: TRBD2
v_gene: TRBV4-3
CDR3aa: CASGASGRTDEQFF
CDR3nt: TGCGCCAGTGGGGCTAGCGGGAGAACCGATGAGCAGTTCTTC

abundance: -
j_gene: TRBJ1-2
d_gene: TRBD1
v_gene: TRBV19
CDR3aa: CAAHGTGVPYGYTF
CDR3nt: TGTGCCGCTCACGGGACAGGGGTTCCCTATGGCTACACCTTC

abundance: few
j_gene: TRBJ2-2
d_gene: -
v_gene: TRBV28
CDR3aa: CASSLRISGELFF
CDR3nt: TGTGCCAGCAGTTTGCGTATTAGCGGGGAGCTGTTTTTT

abundance: many
j_gene: TRBJ1-1
d_gene: -
v_gene: TRBV28
CDR3aa: CASSLRASGEEAFF
CDR3nt: TGTGCCAGCAGTTTAAGGGCCTCTGGGGAGGAAGCTTTCTTT

abundance: few
j_gene: TRBJ2-7
d_gene: TRBD1
v_gene: TRBV12-3/TRBV12-4
CDR3aa: CASSFSSTGGVGYEQYF
CDR3nt: TGTGCCAGCAGTTTTTCATCCACAGGGGGCGTAGGATACGAGCAGTACTTC

abundance: many
j_gene: TRBJ2-1
d_gene: TRBD2
v_gene: TRBV3-1
CDR3aa: CASSQEELAGGPAYNEQFF
CDR3nt: TGTGCCAGCAGCCAAGAAGAACTAGCGGGAGGGCCAGCCTACAATGAGCAGTTCTTC